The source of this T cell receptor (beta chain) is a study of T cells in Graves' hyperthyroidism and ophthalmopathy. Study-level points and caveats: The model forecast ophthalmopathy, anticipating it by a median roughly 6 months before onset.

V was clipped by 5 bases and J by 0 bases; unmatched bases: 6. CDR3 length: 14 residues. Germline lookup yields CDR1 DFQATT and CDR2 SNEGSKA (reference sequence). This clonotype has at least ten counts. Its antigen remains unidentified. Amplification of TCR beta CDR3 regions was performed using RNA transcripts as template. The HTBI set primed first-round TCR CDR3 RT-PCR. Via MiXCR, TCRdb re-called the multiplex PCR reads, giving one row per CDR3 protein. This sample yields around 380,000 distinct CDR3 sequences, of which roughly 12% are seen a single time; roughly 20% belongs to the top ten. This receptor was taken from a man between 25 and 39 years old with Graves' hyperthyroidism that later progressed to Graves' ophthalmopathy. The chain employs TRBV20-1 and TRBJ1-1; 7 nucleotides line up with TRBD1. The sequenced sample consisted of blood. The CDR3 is CSAGRGLVNTEAFF. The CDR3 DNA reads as TGCAGTGCTGGCAGGGGGTTGGTGAACACTGAAGCTTTCTTT.